This T cell receptor (beta chain) was captured in a study of cytomegalovirus exposure and HLA in healthy donors. Primers included in the PCR were 60 Vbeta and 13 Jbeta primers. Data came from immunoSEQ multiplex PCR; TCRdb stores just in-frame clones and leaves some out. The table includes about 180,000 clones, roughly 88% detected once. The CDR3 is made up of 18 amino acids. The sample was PBMCs. V and J are TRBV7-5 and TRBJ1-5; the table's D call, TRBD1, has no DNA check behind it. TRBV7-5 is reported as a pseudogene. The receptor's source is a girl aged 2 to 10 in good health and CMV-seropositive. The DNA for the CDR3 is TGTGCCAGAAGCTTAGTTTTAGGACAGAAAAATAGCAATCAGCCCCAGCATTTT. It yields the protein CARSLVLGQKNSNQPQHF.